This note documents a single T cell receptor (beta chain) sequence. Its antigen remains unknown. These data belong to a study of vaccination and CD4 T cells after COVID-19. Study-level findings and limits: Convalescent patients' clones that were vaccine-specific were spike mono-reactive in 304 of 307 cases.

Sequencing of DNA taken from cultured CD4+ T cells relied on the Oncomine TCR Beta short-read assay. TCRdb fed the PCR reads into MiXCR, producing one record per CDR3 protein. The sample holds 20,000 to 30,000 distinct CDR3 sequences, around 70% seen once. This sample's treatment: roughly 11-day PBMC culture with coronavirus spike peptide pools or control peptides (ViraFEST assay). ViraFEST enlarged antigen-specific T cell populations with peptide pools and afterwards sequenced TCRs. The culture of a few million PBMCs per well included approximately 9.3 IU/ml IL-2 and around 10 ug/ml peptide pools. The clonotype originates from a human donor who received a COVID-19 vaccine. This specimen was CD4+ T cells from blood, cultured in vitro, taken after SARS-CoV-2 vaccination.

The chain's CDR3 is CSAKRTSGATDTQYF. The CDR3 coding sequence is TGCAGTGCAAAAAGGACTAGCGGGGCGACAGATACGCAGTATTTT. The J gene is TRBJ2-3, the V gene TRBV20-1, with 12 bases matching TRBD2. Germline V CDR1 and CDR2: DFQATT, SNEGSKA (reference sequence). After removal of 6 bases from V and 3 bases from J, the junction contained 7 bases not matched to a gene. The CDR3 covers 15 residues.